The 14 T cell receptor beta chains listed next were all sequenced from one sample in a study of PD-L1 blockade in urothelial cancer. Assay: immunoSEQ multiplex PCR; the TCRdb copy retains only in-frame clones and omits some. This table holds approximately 100,000 clones, about 91% found once. The source material was PBMCs, sampled around atezolizumab (anti-PD-L1) treatment. Receptors originate from a woman at least 80 years old with urothelial cancer.

The CDR3 reads CASSLPRQVSYNEQFF. The CDR3 coding sequence is TGTGCCAGCAGCCTCCCCCGACAGGTATCTTACAATGAGCAGTTCTTC. The rearrangement links TRBV11-2 to TRBJ2-1, with a tentative D call TRBD1 (6 bases). With 5 bases removed from V and 4 bases from J, the gap between germline ends came to 18 bases. The germline CDR1 and CDR2 sequences are SGHAT and FQNNGV. The CDR3 loop spans 16 amino acids.

This chain connects TRBV11-2 to TRBJ1-1, with D unclear. The CDR3 runs to 15 residues. Germline V CDR1 and CDR2: SGHAT, FQNNGV. V lost 0 bases and J lost 2, with 10 bases in between. The CDR3 DNA reads as TGTGCCAGCAGCTTAGAACCCGGGTTCAACACTGAAGCTTTCTTT. Amino acid sequence: CASSLEPGFNTEAFF.

This chain joins TRBV11-2 and TRBJ1-2; D is possibly TRBD1 (5 bases). The CDR3 is made up of 14 amino acids. V was clipped by 0 bases and J by 4 bases, with 9 bases between them. CDR1 SGHAT and CDR2 FQNNGV come from the germline V gene. The CDR3 region is CASSLDGGTYGYTF. The DNA for the CDR3 is TGTGCCAGCAGCTTAGACGGAGGGACCTATGGCTACACCTTC.

The V call is TRBV29-1, the J call TRBJ2-3, with D unresolved. This CDR3 comprises 12 residues. CDR1 is SQVTM, CDR2 ANQGSEA, per germline. V lost 3 bases to trimming and J lost 4 bases, with 8 bases between them. Here the CDR3 DNA reads TGCAGCGTTGATGGCGAGGCAGATACGCAGTATTTT. Its protein is CSVDGEADTQYF.

The V call is TRBV4-1, the J call TRBJ2-7; 10 bases match TRBD2. The germline V gene has CDR1 MGHRA and CDR2 YSYEKL. The CDR3 covers 18 residues. The V segment lost 0 bases and the J segment 4 bases; nucleotides outside the gene matches: 12. The CDR3 reads CASSQDQDLAGASYEQYF. In nucleotides, the CDR3 is TGCGCCAGCAGCCAAGATCAGGACCTAGCGGGAGCTTCATACGAGCAGTACTTC.

This sequence joins TRBV9 and TRBJ2-7, with 13 nucleotides matching TRBD2. There are 16 residues in the CDR3. Trimming at V came to 4 bases and at J to 5 bases, leaving 9 bases not matched to a gene. Germline V gene sequence: CDR1 SGDLS, CDR2 YYNGEE. The CDR3, as DNA: TGTGCCAGCAGCACTAGACCCGGGACTAGCGGGAACGAGCAGTACTTC. Amino acids: CASSTRPGTSGNEQYF.

The rearrangement uses TRBV25-1 and TRBJ1-4, with D uncertain. The germline V and J ends were trimmed by 4 bases and 7 bases, with 4 bases remaining between them. CDR3 length: 11 residues. CDR1 is MGHDK and CDR2 is SYGVNS in the germline V gene. The CDR3 sequence is CASSVSEKLFF. The CDR3 nucleotides are TGTGCCAGCAGTGTTAGTGAAAAACTGTTTTTT. Full variable domain (missing parts from reference TRBV25-1 and TRBJ1-4): EADIYQTPRYLVIGTGKKITLECSQTMGHDKMYWYQQDPGMELHLIHYSYGVNSTEKGDLSSESTVSRIRTEHFPLTLESARPSHTSQYLCASSVSEKLFFGSGTQLSVL.

The CDR3 protein is CASTQGGFGYGYTF. Written as DNA, the CDR3 is TGTGCCAGCACCCAGGGGGGTTTCGGCTATGGCTACACCTTC. V is TRBV28 and J is TRBJ1-2; 7 bases are a match to TRBD1. The CDR3 runs to 14 residues. Germline values: CDR1 MDHEN, CDR2 SYDVKM. After removal of 7 bases from V and 4 bases from J, the junction contained 9 bases not matched to a gene.

This chain links TRBV25-1 with TRBJ1-4, with TRBD1 identical over 8 bases. J was trimmed by 7 bases and V by 7 bases; bases with no gene match: 8. Germline-derived CDR1 and CDR2 are MGHDK and SYGVNS. This CDR3 region has 14 residues. The CDR3 DNA follows: TGTGCCAGCAATCCGGGACAGGCCTTTGAAAAACTGTTTTTT. This codes for CASNPGQAFEKLFF.

The chain is built from TRBV14 and TRBJ2-1, with D perhaps TRBD1 (6 bases). CDR1 is SGHDN and CDR2 is FVKESK in the germline V gene. V shed 1 base and J shed 9 bases, with 16 bases lying between them. The CDR3 spans 15 residues. The CDR3 region has the DNA TGTGCCAGCAGCCAAGCGCATGGCAGGGGAGTTGAGCAGTTCTTC. Translated, it gives CASSQAHGRGVEQFF. Looking up the rest from reference TRBV14 and TRBJ2-1 gives the full variable domain: EAGVTQFPSHSVIEKGQTVTLRCDPISGHDNLYWYRRVMGKEIKFLLHFVKESKQDESGMPNNRFLAERTGGTYSTLKVQPAELEDSGVYFCASSQAHGRGVEQFFGPGTRLTVL.

This chain links TRBV9 with TRBJ2-3; 9 bases agree with TRBD2. This CDR3 contains 13 residues. V was pared by 7 bases and J by 11 bases, with 11 bases of the junction left unmatched. From germline, CDR1 is SGDLS and CDR2 YYNGEE. The CDR3 DNA sequence: TGTGCCAGCGCCCAGCGGGAGGAGGGAGTGCAGTATTTT. Amino acid sequence: CASAQREEGVQYF.

The J gene is TRBJ1-3, the V gene TRBV5-1; possible D gene TRBD1, 5 bases. This CDR3 is 15 amino acids long. Germline values: CDR1 SGHRS, CDR2 YFSETQ. The germline V and J ends were trimmed by 2 bases and 0 bases, with 9 bases remaining between them. CDR3 sequence: CASSFQGLSGNTIYF. CDR3 bases: TGCGCCAGCAGCTTTCAGGGTCTCTCTGGAAACACCATATATTTT. Full variable domain (missing parts from reference TRBV5-1 and TRBJ1-3): KAGVTQTPRYLIKTRGQQVTLSCSPISGHRSVSWYQQTPGQGLQFLFEYFSETQRNKGNFPGRFSGRQFSNSRSEMNVSTLELGDSALYLCASSFQGLSGNTIYFGEGSWLTVV.

CDR3 residues: CASSPSRQGSNQPQHF. CDR3 nucleotide sequence: TGTGCCAGCTCACCATCCCGACAGGGGAGCAATCAGCCCCAGCATTTT. V is TRBV18 and J is TRBJ1-5; 8 nucleotides agree with TRBD1. This CDR3 is 16 amino acids long. Germline V gene lookup returns CDR1 KGHSH and CDR2 LQKENI. V dropped 2 bases and J dropped 1; count of bases not matched to a gene: 4.

The gene calls are TRBV5-4 and TRBJ2-7, with 10 bases lining up with TRBD1. V shed 3 bases, J shed 4 bases, and the junction held 4 bases outside the gene matches. CDR1 SGHNT and CDR2 YYREEE come from the germline V gene (reference sequence). The CDR3 has 14 residues. DNA for the CDR3: TGTGCCAGCAGCTCGGGACAGGGGATTTACGAGCAGTACTTC. Translated: CASSSGQGIYEQYF.